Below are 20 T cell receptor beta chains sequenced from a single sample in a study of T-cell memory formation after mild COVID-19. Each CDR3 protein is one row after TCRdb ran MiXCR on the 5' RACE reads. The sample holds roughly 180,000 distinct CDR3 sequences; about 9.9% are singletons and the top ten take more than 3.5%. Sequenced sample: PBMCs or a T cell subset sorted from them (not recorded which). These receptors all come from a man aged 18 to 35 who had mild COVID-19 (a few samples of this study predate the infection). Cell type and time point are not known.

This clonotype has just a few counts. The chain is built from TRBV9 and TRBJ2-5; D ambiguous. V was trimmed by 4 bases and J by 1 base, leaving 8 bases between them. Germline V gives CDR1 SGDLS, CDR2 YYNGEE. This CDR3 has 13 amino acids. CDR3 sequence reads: CASSPTFQETQYF. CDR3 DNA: TGTGCCAGCAGCCCGACCTTCCAAGAGACCCAGTACTTC.

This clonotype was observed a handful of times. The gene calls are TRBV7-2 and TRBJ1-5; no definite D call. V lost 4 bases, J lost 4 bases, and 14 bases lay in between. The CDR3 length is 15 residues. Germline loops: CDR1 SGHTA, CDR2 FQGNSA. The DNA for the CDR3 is TGTGCCAGCAGCTCGACACGACTGCCTAATCAGCCCCAGCATTTT. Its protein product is CASSSTRLPNQPQHF.

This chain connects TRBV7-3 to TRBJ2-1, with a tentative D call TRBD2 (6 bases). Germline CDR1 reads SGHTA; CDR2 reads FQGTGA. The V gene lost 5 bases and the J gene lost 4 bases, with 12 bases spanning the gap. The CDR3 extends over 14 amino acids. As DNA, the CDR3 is TGTGCCAGCAGCGCAACCGGGGGATACAATGAGCAGTTCTTC. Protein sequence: CASSATGGYNEQFF.

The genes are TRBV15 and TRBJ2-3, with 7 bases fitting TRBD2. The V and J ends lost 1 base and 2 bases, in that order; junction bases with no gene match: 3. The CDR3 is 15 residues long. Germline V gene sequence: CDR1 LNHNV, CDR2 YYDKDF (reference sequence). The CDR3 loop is CATSRVAGDTDTQYF. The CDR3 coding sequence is TGTGCCACCAGCAGAGTTGCGGGGGACACAGATACGCAGTATTTT.

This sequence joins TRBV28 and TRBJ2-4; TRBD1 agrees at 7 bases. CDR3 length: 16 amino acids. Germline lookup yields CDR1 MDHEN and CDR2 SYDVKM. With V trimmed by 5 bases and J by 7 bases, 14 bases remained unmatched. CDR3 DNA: TGTGCCAGCAGTCTTCCGACAGGGCTCCAACGGAACATTCAGTACTTC. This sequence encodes CASSLPTGLQRNIQYF.

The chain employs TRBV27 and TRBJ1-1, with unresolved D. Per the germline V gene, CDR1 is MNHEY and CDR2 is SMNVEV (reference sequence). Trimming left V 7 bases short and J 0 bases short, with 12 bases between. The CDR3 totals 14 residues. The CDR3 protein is CASKKGFLNTEAFF. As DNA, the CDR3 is TGTGCCAGCAAGAAGGGCTTTTTGAACACTGAAGCTTTCTTT.

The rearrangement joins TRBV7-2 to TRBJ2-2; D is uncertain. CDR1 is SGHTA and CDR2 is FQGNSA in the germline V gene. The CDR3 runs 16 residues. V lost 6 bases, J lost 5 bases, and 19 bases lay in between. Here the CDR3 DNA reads TGTGCCAGCAGTCCATCTCAGGTGTTGTTAACCGGGGAGCTGTTTTTT. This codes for CASSPSQVLLTGELFF.

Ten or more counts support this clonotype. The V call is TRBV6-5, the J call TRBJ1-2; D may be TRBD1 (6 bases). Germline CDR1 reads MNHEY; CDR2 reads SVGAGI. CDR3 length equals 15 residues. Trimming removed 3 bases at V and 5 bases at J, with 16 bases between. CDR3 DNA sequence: TGTGCCAGCAGTTATTCGGGACACGGCGGGTATGGCTACACCTTC. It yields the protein CASSYSGHGGYGYTF.

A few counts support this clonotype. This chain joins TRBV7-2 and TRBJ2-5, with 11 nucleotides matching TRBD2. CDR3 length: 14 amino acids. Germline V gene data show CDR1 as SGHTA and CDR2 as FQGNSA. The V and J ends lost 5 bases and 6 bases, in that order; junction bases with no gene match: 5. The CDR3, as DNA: TGTGCCAGCAGCCCTACTAGCGGGGGACAGACCCAGTACTTC. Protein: CASSPTSGGQTQYF.

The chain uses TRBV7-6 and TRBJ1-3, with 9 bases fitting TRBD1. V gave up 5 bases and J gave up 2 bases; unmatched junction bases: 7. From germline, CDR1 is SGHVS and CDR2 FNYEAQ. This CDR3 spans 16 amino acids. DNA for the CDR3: TGTGCCAGCAGCGCGACCCGGACAGGGGCTGGAAACACCATATATTTT. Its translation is CASSATRTGAGNTIYF.

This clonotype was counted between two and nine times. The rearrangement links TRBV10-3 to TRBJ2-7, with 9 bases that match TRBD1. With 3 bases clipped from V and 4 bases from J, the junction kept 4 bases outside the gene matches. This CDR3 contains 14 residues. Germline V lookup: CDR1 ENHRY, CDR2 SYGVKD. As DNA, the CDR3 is TGTGCCATCAGTGAAGGGACAGGGATGTACGAGCAGTACGTC. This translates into CAISEGTGMYEQYV.

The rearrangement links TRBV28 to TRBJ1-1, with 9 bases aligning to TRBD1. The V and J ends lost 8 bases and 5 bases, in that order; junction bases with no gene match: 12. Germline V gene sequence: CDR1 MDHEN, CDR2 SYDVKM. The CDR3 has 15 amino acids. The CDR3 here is CASLRDRVPKTEAFF. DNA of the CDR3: TGTGCCAGCCTCCGGGACAGGGTTCCAAAAACTGAAGCTTTCTTT.

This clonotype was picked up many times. This CDR3 is CSASGGQGIYNEQFF. The CDR3 region has the DNA TGCAGTGCTAGTGGGGGACAGGGTATCTACAATGAGCAGTTCTTC. This rearrangement joins TRBV20-1 to TRBJ2-1, with TRBD1 identical over 9 bases. This CDR3 is built from 15 residues. Germline trimming cut 3 bases from V and 3 bases from J; bases unmatched to any gene: 6. In germline, CDR1 is DFQATT, CDR2 SNEGSKA (reference sequence).

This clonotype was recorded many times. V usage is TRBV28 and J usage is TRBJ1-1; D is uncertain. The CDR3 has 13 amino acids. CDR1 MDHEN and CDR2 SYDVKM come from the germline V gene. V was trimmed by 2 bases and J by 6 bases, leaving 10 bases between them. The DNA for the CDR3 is TGTGCCAGCAGTTTACCGGTCTCTTCTGAAGCTTTCTTT. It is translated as CASSLPVSSEAFF.

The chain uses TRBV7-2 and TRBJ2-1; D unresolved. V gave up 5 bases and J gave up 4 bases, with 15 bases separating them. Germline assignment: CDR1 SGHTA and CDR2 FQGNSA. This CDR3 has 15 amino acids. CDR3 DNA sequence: TGTGCCAGCAGCCATATTAACTATCAATACAATGAGCAGTTCTTC. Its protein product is CASSHINYQYNEQFF.

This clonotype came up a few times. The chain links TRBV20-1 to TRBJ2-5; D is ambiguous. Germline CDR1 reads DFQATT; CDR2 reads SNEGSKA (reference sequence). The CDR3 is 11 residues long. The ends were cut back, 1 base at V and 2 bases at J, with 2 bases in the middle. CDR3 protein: CSARAQETQYF. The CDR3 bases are TGCAGTGCTAGAGCTCAAGAGACCCAGTACTTC.

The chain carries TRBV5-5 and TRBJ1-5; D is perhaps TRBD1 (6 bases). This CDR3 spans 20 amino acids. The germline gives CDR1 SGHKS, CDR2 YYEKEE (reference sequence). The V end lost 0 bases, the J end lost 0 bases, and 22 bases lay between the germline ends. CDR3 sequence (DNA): TGTGCCAGCAGCTTGGCCGGGCGGGCAGGGGTACGGTATAGCAATCAGCCCCAGCATTTT. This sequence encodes CASSLAGRAGVRYSNQPQHF.

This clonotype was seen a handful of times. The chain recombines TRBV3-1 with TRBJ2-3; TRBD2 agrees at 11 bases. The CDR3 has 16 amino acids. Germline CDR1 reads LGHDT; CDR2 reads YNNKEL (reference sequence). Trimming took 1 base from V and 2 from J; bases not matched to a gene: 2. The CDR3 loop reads CASSQASGGFTDTQYF. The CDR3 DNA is TGTGCCAGCAGCCAAGCTAGCGGGGGGTTCACAGATACGCAGTATTTT.

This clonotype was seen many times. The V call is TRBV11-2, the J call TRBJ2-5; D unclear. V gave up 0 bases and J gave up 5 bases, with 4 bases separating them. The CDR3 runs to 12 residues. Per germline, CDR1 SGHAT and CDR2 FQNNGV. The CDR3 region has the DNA TGTGCCAGCAGCTTAGATGTGGAGACCCAGTACTTC. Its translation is CASSLDVETQYF.

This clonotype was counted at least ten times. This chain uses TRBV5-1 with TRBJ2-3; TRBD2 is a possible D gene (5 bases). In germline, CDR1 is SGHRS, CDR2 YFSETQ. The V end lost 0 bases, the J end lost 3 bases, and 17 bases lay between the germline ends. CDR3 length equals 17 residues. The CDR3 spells CASSLGWTWEQTDTQYF. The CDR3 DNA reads TGCGCCAGCAGCTTGGGATGGACTTGGGAGCAGACAGATACGCAGTATTTT.